One and the same sample provided the 3 T cell receptor beta chains below, sequenced in a study of T cells expressing NK-cell markers. TCRdb derives one entry per CDR3 protein from the 5' RACE reads, leaving out DNA. In total, the table holds some 460,000 distinct CDR3 sequences. Specimen: blood T cells: a sorted CD56 or NKG2C T cell subset, CD4+ or CD8+ T cells, or bulk PBMC T cells (not recorded which). These receptors all stem from a woman between 50 and 59 years old in good health.

The V gene is TRBV12-3 or TRBV12-4, the J gene TRBJ1-5; TCRdb indicates TRBD1, and absent DNA this call remains unverified. The CDR3 runs 15 residues. The CDR3 spells CASRGAGSTGQPQHF.

This rearrangement joins TRBV5-1 to TRBJ2-2; without DNA, the TCRdb call of TRBD1 cannot be checked. The CDR3 covers 16 residues. In germline, CDR1 is SGHRS, CDR2 YFSETQ. The CDR3 is CASRKIGGSNTGELFF.

V and J are TRBV7-2 and TRBJ2-1; TCRdb outputs TRBD2, but without DNA this stays unchecked. Germline V gene sequence: CDR1 SGHTA, CDR2 FQGNSA. The CDR3 is made up of 15 amino acids. CDR3 sequence reads: CASSLGQGLVNEQFF.